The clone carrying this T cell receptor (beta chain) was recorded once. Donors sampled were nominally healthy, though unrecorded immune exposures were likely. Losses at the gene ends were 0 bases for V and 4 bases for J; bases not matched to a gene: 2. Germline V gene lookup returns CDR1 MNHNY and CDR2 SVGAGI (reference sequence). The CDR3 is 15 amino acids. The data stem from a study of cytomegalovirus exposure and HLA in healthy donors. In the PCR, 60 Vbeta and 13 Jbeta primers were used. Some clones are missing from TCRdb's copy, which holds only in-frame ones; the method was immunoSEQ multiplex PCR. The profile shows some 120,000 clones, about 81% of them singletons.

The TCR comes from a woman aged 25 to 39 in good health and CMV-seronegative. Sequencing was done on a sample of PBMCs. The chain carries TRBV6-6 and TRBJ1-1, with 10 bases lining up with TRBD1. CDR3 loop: CASSYSGDRGTEAFF. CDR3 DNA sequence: TGTGCCAGCAGTTACTCTGGGGACAGGGGCACTGAAGCTTTCTTT.